Detailed here is one T cell receptor beta chain. Its antigen is not known. In generating TCR beta cDNA, 5'RACE template switching with UMIs was used. Reprocessing the 5' RACE reads, TCRdb reports a single entry for every CDR3 protein and omits DNA. The table lists over 150,000 distinct CDR3 sequences. These data come from a study of T cells expressing NK-cell markers. Turning to the study itself: Source material for TCR beta repertoires consisted of sorted CD3+CD56+NKG2C+, CD3+CD56+NKG2C- and CD3+CD56-NKG2C+ T cells. Whole-study findings and limits: In several donors, these clonotypes also led the CD3+CD56-NKG2C+ fraction.

CDR1 MNHNY and CDR2 SVGAGI come from the germline V gene (reference sequence). The length of the CDR3 is 17 residues. The sequence was obtained from a woman between 45 and 60 years old in good health. The rearrangement uses TRBV6-6 and TRBJ1-4; the D call from TCRdb, TRBD1, cannot be confirmed without DNA. What was sequenced was blood T cells: a sorted CD56 or NKG2C T cell subset, CD4+ or CD8+ T cells, or bulk PBMC T cells (not recorded which). The CDR3 loop is CASSRTPSGSSNEKLFF.